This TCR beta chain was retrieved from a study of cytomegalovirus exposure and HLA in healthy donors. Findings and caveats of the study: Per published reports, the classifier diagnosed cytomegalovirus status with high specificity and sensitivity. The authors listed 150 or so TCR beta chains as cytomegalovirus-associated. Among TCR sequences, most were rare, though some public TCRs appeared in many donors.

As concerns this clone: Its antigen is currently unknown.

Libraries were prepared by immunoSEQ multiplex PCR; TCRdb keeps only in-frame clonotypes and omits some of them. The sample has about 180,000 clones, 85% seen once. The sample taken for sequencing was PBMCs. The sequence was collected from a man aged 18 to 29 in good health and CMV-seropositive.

As DNA, the CDR3 is TGCAGTGCTAGGAGGGAGGGCTACACCTTC. Translated, it gives CSARREGYTF. V and J are TRBV20-1 and TRBJ1-2; no definite D call. CDR1 and CDR2 from the germline V gene are DFQATT and SNEGSKA (reference sequence). V was trimmed by 3 bases and J by 8 bases, leaving 7 bases between them. The CDR3 runs to 10 residues.